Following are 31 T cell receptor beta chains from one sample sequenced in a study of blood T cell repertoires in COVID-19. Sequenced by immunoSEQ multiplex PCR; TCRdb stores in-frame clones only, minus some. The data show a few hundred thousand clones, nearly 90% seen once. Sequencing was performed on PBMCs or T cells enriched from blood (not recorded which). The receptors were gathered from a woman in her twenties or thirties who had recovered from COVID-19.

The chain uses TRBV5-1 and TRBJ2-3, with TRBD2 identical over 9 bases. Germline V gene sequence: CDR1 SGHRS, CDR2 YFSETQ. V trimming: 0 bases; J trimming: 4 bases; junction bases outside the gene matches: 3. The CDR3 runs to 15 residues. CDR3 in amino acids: CASSLAGGGADTQYF. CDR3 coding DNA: TGCGCCAGCAGCTTGGCGGGCGGGGGGGCAGATACGCAGTATTTT.

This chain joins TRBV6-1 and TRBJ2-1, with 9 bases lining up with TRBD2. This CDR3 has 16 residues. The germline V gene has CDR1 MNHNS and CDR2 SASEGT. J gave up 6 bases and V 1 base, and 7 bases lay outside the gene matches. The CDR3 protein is CASSEGGGRAVNEQFF. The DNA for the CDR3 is TGTGCCAGCAGTGAAGGAGGCGGGAGGGCAGTCAATGAGCAGTTCTTC.

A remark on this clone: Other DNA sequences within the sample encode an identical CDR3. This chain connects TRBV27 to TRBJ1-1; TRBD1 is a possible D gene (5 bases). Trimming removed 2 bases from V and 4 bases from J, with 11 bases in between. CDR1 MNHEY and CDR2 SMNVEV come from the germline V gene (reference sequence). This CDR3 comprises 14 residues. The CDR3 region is CASSLAGDSTEAFF. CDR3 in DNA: TGTGCCAGCAGTTTAGCGGGGGACTCCACTGAAGCTTTCTTT.

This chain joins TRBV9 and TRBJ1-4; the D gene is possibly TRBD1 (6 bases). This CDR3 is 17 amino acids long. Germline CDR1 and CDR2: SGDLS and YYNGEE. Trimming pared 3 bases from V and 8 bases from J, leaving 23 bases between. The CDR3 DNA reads TGTGCCAGCAGCGGGAGTACCCAGGGCCCTCAGGGGGAAAAACTGTTTTTT. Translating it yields CASSGSTQGPQGEKLFF.

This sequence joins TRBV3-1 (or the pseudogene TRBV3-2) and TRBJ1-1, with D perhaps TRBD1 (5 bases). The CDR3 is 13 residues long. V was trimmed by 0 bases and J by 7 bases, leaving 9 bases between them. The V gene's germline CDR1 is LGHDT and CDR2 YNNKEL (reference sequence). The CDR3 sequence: CASSQDWGVEAFF. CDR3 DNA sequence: TGTGCCAGCAGCCAAGATTGGGGGGTTGAAGCTTTCTTT.

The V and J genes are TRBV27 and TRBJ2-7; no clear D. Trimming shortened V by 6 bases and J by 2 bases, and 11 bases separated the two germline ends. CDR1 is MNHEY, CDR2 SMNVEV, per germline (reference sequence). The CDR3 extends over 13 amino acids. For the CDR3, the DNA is TGTGCCAGCAGGTATAGAGGAACCTACGAGCAGTACTTC. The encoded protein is CASRYRGTYEQYF.

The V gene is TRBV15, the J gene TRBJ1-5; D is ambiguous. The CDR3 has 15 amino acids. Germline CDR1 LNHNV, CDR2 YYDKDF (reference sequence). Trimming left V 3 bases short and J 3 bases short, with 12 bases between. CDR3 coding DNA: TGTGCCACCAGCAGGGATCTAGGAGACAATCAGCCCCAGCATTTT. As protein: CATSRDLGDNQPQHF.

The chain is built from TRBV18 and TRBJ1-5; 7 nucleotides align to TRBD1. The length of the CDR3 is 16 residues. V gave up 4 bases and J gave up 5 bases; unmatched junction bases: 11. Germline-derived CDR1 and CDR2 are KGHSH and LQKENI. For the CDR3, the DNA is TGTGCCAGCTCACACCTAAACAGGGGAAGGGATCAGCCCCAGCATTTT. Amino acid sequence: CASSHLNRGRDQPQHF.

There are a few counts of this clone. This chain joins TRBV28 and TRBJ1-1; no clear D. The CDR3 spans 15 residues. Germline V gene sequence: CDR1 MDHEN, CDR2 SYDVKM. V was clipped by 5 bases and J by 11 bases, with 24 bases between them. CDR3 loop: CASSESSGAFAVAFF. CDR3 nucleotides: TGTGCCAGCAGTGAGAGTTCCGGAGCTTTTGCGGTCGCTTTCTTT.

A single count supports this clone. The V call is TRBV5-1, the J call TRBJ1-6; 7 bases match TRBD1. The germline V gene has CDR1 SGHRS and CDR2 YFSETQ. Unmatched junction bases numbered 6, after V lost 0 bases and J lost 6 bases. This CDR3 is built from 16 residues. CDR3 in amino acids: CASSLAGTAVNSPLHF. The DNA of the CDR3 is TGCGCCAGCAGCTTGGCCGGGACAGCGGTTAATTCACCCCTCCACTTT.

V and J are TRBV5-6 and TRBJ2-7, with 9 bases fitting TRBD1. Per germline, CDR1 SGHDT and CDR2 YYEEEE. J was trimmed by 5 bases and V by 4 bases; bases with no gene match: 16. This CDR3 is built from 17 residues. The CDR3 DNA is TGTGCCAGCAGCCTCGGTTTGACGGGACAGGGTACGCACGAGCAGTACTTC. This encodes CASSLGLTGQGTHEQYF.

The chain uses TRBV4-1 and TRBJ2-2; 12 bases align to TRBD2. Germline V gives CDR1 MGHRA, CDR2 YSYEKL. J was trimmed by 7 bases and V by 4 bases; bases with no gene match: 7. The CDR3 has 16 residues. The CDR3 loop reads CASSPRLAGEGGELFF. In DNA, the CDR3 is TGCGCCAGCAGCCCAAGACTAGCGGGAGAGGGCGGGGAGCTGTTTTTT.

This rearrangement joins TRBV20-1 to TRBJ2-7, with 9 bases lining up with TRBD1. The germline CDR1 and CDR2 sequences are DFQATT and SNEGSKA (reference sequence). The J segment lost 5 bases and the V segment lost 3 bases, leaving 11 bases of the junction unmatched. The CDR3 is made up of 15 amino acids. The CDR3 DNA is TGCAGTGCTAGTGACGAGTGGGGACAGGGACACGAGCAGTACTTC. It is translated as CSASDEWGQGHEQYF.

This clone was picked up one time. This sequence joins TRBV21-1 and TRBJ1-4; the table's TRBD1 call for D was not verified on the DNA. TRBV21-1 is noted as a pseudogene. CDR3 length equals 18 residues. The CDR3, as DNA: TGTGCCAGCAGCAATCCGCCCCCCAGGGTACGCGTCGATGAAAAACTGTTTTTT. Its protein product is CASSNPPPRVRVDEKLFF.

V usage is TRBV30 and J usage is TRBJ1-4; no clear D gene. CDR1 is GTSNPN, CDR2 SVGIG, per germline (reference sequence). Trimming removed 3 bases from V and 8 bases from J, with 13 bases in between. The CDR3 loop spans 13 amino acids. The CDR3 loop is CAWSFFRTEKLFF. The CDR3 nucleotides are TGTGCCTGGAGCTTCTTTAGAACGGAAAAACTGTTTTTT.

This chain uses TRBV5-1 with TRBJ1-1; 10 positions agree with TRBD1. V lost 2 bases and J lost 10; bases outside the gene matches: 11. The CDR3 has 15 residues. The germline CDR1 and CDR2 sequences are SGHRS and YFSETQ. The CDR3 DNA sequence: TGCGCCAGCAGCTTTAATGCCCTGGACAGGGGGAGAGCTTTCTTT. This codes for CASSFNALDRGRAFF.

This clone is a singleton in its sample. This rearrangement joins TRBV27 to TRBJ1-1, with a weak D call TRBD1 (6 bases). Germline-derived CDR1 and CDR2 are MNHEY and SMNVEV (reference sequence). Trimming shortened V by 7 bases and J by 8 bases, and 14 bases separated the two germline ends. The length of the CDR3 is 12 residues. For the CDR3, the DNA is TGTGCCAGCAAAGTACAGGGCGGAGAAGCTTTCTTT. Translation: CASKVQGGEAFF.

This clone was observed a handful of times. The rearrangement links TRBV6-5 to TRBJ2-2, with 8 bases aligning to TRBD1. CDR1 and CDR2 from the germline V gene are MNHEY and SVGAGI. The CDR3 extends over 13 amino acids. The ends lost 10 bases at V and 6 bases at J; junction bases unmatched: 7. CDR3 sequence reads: CATSQGAAGELFF. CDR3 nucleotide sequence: TGTGCCACCTCTCAGGGGGCGGCCGGGGAGCTGTTTTTT.

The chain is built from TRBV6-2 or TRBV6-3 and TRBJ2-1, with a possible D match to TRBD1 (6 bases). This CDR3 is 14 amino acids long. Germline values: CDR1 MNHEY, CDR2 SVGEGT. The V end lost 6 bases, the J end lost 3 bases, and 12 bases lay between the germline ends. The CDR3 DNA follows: TGTGCCAGCAGCCTACCGGACAGCTACAATGAGCAGTTCTTC. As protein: CASSLPDSYNEQFF.

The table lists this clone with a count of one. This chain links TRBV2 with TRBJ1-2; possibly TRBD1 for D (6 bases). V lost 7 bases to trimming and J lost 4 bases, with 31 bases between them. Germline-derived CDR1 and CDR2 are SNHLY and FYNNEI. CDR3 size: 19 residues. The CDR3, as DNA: TGTGCCAGCATCCATAAGAAAGGACAGCTCTTTGCCCAGTCCTATGGCTACACCTTC. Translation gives CASIHKKGQLFAQSYGYTF.

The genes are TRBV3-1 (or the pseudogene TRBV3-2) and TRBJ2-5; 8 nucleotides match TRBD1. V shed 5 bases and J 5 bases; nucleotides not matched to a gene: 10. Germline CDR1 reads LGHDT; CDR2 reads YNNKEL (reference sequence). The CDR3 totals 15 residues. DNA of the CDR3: TGTGCCAGCAGCACCCGGGACAGGCCCCCGGAGACCCAGTACTTC. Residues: CASSTRDRPPETQYF.

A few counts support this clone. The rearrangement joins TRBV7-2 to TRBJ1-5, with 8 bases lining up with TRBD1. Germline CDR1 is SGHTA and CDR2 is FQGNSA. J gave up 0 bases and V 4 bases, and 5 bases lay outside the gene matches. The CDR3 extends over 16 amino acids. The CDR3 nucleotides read TGTGCCAGCAGCTCGCAGACAGGGGTTAGCAATCAGCCCCAGCATTTT. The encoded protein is CASSSQTGVSNQPQHF.

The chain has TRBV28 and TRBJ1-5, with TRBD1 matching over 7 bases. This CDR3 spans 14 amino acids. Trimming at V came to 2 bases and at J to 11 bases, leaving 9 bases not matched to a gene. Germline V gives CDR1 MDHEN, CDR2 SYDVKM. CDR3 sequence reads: CASSLPGQLVSQHF. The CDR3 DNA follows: TGTGCCAGCAGTTTACCGGGACAGCTAGTCTCCCAGCATTTT.

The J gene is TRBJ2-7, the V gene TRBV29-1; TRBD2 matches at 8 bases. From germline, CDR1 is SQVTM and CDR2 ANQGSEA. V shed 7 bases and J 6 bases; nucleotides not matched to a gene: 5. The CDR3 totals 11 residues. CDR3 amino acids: CSAGTRREQYF. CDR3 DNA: TGCAGCGCCGGGACTAGACGCGAGCAGTACTTC.

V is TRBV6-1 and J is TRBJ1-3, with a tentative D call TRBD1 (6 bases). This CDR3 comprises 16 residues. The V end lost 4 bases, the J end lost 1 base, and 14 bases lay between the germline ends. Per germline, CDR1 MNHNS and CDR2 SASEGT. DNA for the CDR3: TGTGCCAGCAGTGGGCCGAGGGGGTTATCTGGAAACACCATATATTTT. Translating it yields CASSGPRGLSGNTIYF.

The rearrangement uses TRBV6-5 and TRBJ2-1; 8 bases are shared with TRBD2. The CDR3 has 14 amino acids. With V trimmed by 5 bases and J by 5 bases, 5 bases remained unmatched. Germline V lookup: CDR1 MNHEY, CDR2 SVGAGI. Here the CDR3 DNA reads TGTGCCAGCAGTCTAGCGGGTACCCACAATGAGCAGTTCTTC. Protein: CASSLAGTHNEQFF.

As DNA, the CDR3 is TGTGCCAGCAAGACCTCACAACCAGGTGAAAAACTGTTTTTT. Translated: CASKTSQPGEKLFF. The rearrangement joins TRBV6-5 to TRBJ1-4; D call uncertain. Germline V CDR1 and CDR2: MNHEY, SVGAGI. The CDR3 consists of 14 residues. The V gene lost 7 bases and the J gene lost 7 bases, with 16 bases spanning the gap.

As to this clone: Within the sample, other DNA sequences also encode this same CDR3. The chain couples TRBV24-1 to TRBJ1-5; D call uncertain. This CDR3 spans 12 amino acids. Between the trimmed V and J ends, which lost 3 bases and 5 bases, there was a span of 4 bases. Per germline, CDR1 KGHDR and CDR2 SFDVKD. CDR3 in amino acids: CATSDPDQPQHF. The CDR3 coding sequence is TGTGCCACCAGTGATCCCGATCAGCCCCAGCATTTT.

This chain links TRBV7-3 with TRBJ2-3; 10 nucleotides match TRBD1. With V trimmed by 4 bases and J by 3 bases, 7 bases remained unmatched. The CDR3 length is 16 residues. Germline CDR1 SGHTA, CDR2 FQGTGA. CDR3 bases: TGTGCCAGCAGCTCGAACCGGGACAGGGGTACAGATACGCAGTATTTT. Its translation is CASSSNRDRGTDTQYF. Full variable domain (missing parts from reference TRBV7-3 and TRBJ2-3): GAGVSQTPSNKVTEKGKYVELRCDPISGHTALYWYRQSLGQGPEFLIYFQGTGAADDSGLPNDRFFAVRPEGSVSTLKIQRTERGDSAVYLCASSSNRDRGTDTQYFGPGTRLTVL.

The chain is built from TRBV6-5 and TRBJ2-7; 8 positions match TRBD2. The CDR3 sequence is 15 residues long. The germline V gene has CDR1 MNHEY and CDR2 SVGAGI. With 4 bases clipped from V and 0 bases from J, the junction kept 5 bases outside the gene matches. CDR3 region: CASSLSGSGSYEQYF. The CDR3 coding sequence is TGTGCCAGCAGTTTAAGCGGGAGCGGCTCCTACGAGCAGTACTTC.

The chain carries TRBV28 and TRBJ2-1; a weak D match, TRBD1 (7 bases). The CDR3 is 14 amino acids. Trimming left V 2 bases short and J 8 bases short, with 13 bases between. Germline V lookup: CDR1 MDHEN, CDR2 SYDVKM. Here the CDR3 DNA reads TGTGCCAGCAGTTTAAAGGCAGGGGGGTATGAGCAGTTCTTC. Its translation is CASSLKAGGYEQFF.